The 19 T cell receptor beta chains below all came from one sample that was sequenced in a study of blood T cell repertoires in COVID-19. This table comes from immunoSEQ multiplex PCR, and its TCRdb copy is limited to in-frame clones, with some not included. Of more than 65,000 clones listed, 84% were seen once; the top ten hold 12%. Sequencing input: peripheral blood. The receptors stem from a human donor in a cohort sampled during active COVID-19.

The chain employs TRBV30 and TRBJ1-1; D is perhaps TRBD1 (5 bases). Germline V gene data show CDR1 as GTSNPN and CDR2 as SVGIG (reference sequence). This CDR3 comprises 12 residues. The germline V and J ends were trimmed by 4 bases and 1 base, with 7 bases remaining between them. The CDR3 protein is CAWTQGNTEAFF. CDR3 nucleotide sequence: TGTGCCTGGACTCAGGGGAACACTGAAGCTTTCTTT.

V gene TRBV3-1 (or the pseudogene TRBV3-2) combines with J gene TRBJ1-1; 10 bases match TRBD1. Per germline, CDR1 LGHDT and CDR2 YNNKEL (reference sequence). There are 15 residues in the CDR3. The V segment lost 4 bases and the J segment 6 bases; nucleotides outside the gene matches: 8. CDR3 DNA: TGTGCCAGCAGCCGCGCCGGGACAGGGGTAGCTGAAGCTTTCTTT. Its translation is CASSRAGTGVAEAFF.

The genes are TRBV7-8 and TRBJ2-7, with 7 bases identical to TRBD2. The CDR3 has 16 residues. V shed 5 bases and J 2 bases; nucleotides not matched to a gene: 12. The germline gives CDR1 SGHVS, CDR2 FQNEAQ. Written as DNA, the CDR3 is TGTGCCAGCAGCAGAACGGGCGGGAGAGGGGCCTACGAGCAGTACTTC. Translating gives CASSRTGGRGAYEQYF. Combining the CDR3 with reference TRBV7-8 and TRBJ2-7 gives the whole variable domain GAGVSQSPRYKVAKRGQDVALRCDPISGHVSLFWYQQALGQGPEFLTYFQNEAQLDKSGLPSDRFFAERPEGSVSTLKIQRTQQEDSAVYLCASSRTGGRGAYEQYFGPGTRLTVT.

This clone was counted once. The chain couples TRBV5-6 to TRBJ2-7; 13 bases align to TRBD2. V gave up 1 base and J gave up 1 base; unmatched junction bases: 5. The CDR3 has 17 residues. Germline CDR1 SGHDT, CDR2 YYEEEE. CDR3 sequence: CASSLTSGGALSYEQYF. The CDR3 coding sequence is TGTGCCAGCAGCTTGACTAGCGGGGGGGCCTTGTCCTACGAGCAGTACTTC.

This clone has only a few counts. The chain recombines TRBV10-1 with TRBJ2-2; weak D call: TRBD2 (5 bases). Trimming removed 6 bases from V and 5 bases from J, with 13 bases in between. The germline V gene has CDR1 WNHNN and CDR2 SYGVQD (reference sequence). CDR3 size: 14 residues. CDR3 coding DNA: TGCGCCAGCAGGGGAGAAACGGATACCGGGGAGCTGTTTTTT. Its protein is CASRGETDTGELFF.

CDR3 in DNA: TGTGCCAGCTCCCGGGACAGGGGGAACACTGAAGCTTTCTTT. Its protein is CASSRDRGNTEAFF. The rearrangement uses TRBV18 and TRBJ1-1; 10 bases match TRBD1. With V trimmed by 6 bases and J by 1 base, 2 bases remained unmatched. Germline assignment: CDR1 KGHSH and CDR2 LQKENI. This CDR3 spans 14 amino acids.

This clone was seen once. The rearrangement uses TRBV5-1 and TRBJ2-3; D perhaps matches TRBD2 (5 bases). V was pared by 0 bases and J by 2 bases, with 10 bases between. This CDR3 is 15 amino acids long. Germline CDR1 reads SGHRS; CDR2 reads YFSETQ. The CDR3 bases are TGCGCCAGCAGCTTGGAGGGTCGGGACACAGATACGCAGTATTTT. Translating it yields CASSLEGRDTDTQYF.

The CDR3 region has the DNA TGTGCCTGGAGTCCCTCCTCTGGAAACACCATATATTTT. Its translation is CAWSPSSGNTIYF. V gene TRBV30 combines with J gene TRBJ1-3; unclear D gene. The CDR3 length is 13 residues. CDR1 and CDR2 (germline): GTSNPN, SVGIG (reference sequence). V lost 2 bases, J lost 0 bases, and 5 bases lay in between.

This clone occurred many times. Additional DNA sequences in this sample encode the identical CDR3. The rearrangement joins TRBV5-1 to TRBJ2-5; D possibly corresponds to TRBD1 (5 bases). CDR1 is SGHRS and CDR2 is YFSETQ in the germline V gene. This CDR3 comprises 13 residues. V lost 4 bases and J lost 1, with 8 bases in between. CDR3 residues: CASSITGQETQYF. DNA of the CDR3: TGCGCCAGCAGCATAACAGGCCAAGAGACCCAGTACTTC. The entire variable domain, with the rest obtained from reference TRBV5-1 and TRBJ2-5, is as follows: KAGVTQTPRYLIKTRGQQVTLSCSPISGHRSVSWYQQTPGQGLQFLFEYFSETQRNKGNFPGRFSGRQFSNSRSEMNVSTLELGDSALYLCASSITGQETQYFGPGTRLLVL.

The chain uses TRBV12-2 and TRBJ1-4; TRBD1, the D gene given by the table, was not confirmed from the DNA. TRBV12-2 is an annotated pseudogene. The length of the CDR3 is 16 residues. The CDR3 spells CASRLVHRGRSEKLFF. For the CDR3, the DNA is TGTGCAAGTCGCTTAGTGCACAGGGGGCGAAGTGAAAAACTGTTTTTT.

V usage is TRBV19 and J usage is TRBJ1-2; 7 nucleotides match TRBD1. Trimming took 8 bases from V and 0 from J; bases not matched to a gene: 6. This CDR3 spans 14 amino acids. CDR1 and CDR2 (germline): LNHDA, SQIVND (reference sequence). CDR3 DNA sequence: TGTGCCAGTGAACAGGGGTCCCCTAACTATGGCTACACCTTC. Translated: CASEQGSPNYGYTF.

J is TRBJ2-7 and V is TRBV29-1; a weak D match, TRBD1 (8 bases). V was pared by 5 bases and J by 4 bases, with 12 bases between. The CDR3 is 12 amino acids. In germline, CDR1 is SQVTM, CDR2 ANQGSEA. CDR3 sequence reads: CSVHRGGYEQYF. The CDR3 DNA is TGCAGCGTTCACAGGGGGGGGTACGAGCAGTACTTC.

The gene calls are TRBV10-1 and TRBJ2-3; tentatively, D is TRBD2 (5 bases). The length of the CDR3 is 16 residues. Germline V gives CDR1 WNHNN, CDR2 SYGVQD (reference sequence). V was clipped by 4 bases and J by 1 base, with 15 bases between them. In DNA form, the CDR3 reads TGCGCCAGCAGTGGTCACGGATACGGGGGCACAGATACGCAGTATTTT. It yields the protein CASSGHGYGGTDTQYF.

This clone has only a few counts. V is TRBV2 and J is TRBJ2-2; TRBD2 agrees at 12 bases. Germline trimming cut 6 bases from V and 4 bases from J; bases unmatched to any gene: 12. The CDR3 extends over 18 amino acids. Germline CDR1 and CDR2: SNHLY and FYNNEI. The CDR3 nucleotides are TGTGCCAGCAGAACCGGGACTAGCGGGCCGCGAGGCACCGGGGAGCTGTTTTTT. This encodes CASRTGTSGPRGTGELFF.

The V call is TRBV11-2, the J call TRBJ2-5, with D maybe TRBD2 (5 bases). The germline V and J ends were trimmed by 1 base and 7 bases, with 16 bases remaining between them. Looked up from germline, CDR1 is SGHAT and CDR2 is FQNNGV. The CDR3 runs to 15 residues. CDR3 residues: CASSLGLGRLVTQYF. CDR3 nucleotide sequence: TGTGCCAGCAGCTTAGGGCTGGGGAGATTAGTGACCCAGTACTTC. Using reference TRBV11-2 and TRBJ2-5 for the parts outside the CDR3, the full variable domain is EAGVAQSPRYKIIEKRQSVAFWCNPISGHATLYWYQQILGQGPKLLIQFQNNGVVDDSQLPKDRFSAERLKGVDSTLKIQPAKLEDSAVYLCASSLGLGRLVTQYFGPGTRLLVL.

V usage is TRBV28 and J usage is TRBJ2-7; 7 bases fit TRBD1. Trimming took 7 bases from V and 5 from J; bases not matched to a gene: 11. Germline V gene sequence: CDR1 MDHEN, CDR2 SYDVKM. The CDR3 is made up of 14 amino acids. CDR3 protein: CASTSPGTVHEQYF. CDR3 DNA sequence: TGTGCCAGCACTTCCCCCGGGACAGTACACGAGCAGTACTTC.

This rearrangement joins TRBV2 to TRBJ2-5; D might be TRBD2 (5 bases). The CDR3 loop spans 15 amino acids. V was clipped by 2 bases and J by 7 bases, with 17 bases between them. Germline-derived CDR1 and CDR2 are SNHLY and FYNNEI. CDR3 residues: CASSESGQRVWTQYF. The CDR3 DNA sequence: TGTGCCAGCAGTGAAAGTGGGCAGAGGGTTTGGACCCAGTACTTC.

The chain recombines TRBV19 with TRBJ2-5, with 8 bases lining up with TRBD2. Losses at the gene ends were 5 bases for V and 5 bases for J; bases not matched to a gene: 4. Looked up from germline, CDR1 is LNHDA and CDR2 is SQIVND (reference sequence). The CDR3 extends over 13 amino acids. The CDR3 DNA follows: TGTGCCAGTAGTGTCGGGAGGGTCGAGACCCAGTACTTC. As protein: CASSVGRVETQYF.

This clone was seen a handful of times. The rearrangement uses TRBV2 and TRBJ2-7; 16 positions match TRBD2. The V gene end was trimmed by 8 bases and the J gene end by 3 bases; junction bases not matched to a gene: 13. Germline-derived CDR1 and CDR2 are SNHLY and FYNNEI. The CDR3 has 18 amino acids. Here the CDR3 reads CASGGGWGLAGGHYEQYF. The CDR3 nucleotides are TGTGCCAGCGGAGGGGGTTGGGGACTAGCGGGAGGGCACTACGAGCAGTACTTC.